These 8 T cell receptor beta chains originate from one sample sequenced in a study of blood T cell repertoires in COVID-19. Produced via immunoSEQ multiplex PCR; TCRdb's table is partial and in-frame only. The sample gives about 400,000 clones, approximately 90% of which show up once; around 0.91% is in the top ten. The sample consisted of PBMCs or T cells enriched from blood (not recorded which). These receptors all come from a woman aged 30 to 39 with acute COVID-19.

This chain uses TRBV5-1 with TRBJ2-1, with a possible D match to TRBD2 (6 bases). Germline CDR1 and CDR2: SGHRS and YFSETQ. The V gene lost 3 bases and the J gene lost 6 bases, with 10 bases spanning the gap. The CDR3 has 13 amino acids. The chain's CDR3 is CASSYGTSNEQFF. The CDR3 nucleotides are TGCGCCAGCAGCTACGGGACTTCCAATGAGCAGTTCTTC.

In DNA form, the CDR3 reads TGTGCCAGCACTTCTCAGGAAAATCAGCCCCAGCATTTT. Translation gives CASTSQENQPQHF. The chain employs TRBV2 and TRBJ1-5; D remains ambiguous. Germline values: CDR1 SNHLY, CDR2 FYNNEI. Trimming left V 7 bases short and J 4 bases short, with 11 bases between. This CDR3 has 13 amino acids.

For this clone: Other nucleotide sequences from this sample produce the same CDR3. The CDR3 DNA reads TGTGCCAGTGGGACAGCGTATGGCTACACCTTC. As protein: CASGTAYGYTF. The genes are TRBV19 and TRBJ1-2; TRBD1 agrees at 7 bases. The V gene's germline CDR1 is LNHDA and CDR2 SQIVND (reference sequence). This CDR3 is built from 11 residues. The junction had 2 bases not matched to a gene; V was cut back by 8 bases and J by 5 bases.

This chain uses TRBV10-3 with TRBJ1-2; TRBD1 might be the D (6 bases). V lost 2 bases and J 5 bases, leaving 12 bases between the germline ends. Germline CDR1 and CDR2: ENHRY and SYGVKD. The CDR3 extends over 14 amino acids. The DNA for the CDR3 is TGTGCCATCAGTGAGAAGGGCAGGGGTTATGGCTACACCTTC. Residues: CAISEKGRGYGYTF.

The rearrangement uses TRBV25-1 and TRBJ2-5; TRBD2 is a possible D gene (6 bases). The V and J ends lost 1 base and 2 bases respectively, with 11 bases between them. The CDR3 has 15 amino acids. Germline V gene data show CDR1 as MGHDK and CDR2 as SYGVNS. CDR3 protein: CASSEFGAGQETQYF. For the CDR3, the DNA is TGTGCCAGCAGTGAATTTGGAGCGGGTCAAGAGACCCAGTACTTC.

In its sample, this clone was seen a few times. The chain joins TRBV29-1 to TRBJ2-1; D perhaps matches TRBD1 (6 bases). V lost 0 bases, J lost 9 bases, and 12 bases lay in between. Looked up from germline, CDR1 is SQVTM and CDR2 is ANQGSEA. This CDR3 region has 13 residues. For the CDR3, the DNA is TGCAGCGTTGAAGATACAGGGTTCGCTGAGCAGTTCTTC. It translates to CSVEDTGFAEQFF.

This clone turned up a few times. The genes are TRBV5-1 and TRBJ1-2; tentatively, D is TRBD1 (5 bases). The CDR3 totals 16 residues. Germline CDR1 is SGHRS and CDR2 is YFSETQ. V was trimmed by 1 base and J by 0 bases, leaving 13 bases between them. CDR3 coding DNA: TGCGCCAGCAGCTTGAATGGAGGGGAAACTAACTATGGCTACACCTTC. Translation: CASSLNGGETNYGYTF. The full variable domain, its missing parts supplied by reference TRBV5-1 and TRBJ1-2, is KAGVTQTPRYLIKTRGQQVTLSCSPISGHRSVSWYQQTPGQGLQFLFEYFSETQRNKGNFPGRFSGRQFSNSRSEMNVSTLELGDSALYLCASSLNGGETNYGYTFGSGTRLTVV.

The chain recombines TRBV5-1 with TRBJ2-1, with TRBD1 matching over 7 bases. V was clipped by 4 bases and J by 1 base; unmatched bases: 11. Germline CDR1 is SGHRS and CDR2 is YFSETQ. The CDR3 runs 17 residues. The CDR3 sequence is CASSPLQGIWSYNEQFF. In DNA, the CDR3 is TGCGCCAGCAGCCCGTTACAGGGGATTTGGTCCTACAATGAGCAGTTCTTC.